This TCR beta chain originates from a study of cytomegalovirus exposure and HLA in healthy donors. Points from the study as a whole: A missense variant in DCLRE1C was later tied to TCR beta V- and J-gene trimming.

Regarding this clone: The target antigen is unknown.

The PCR used 60 Vbeta and 13 Jbeta primers. Using immunoSEQ multiplex PCR, the repertoire was profiled, and TCRdb retains in-frame clones only, with some absent. The table lists 200,000 or so clones, around four fifths of them singletons. The CDR3 sequence is 16 residues long. V dropped 7 bases and J dropped 4; count of bases not matched to a gene: 11. Per germline, CDR1 SGHRS and CDR2 YFSETQ. The receptor was isolated from a boy aged 2-9 years in good health and CMV-seronegative. The sequencing input was PBMCs. This chain links TRBV5-1 with TRBJ2-1; 10 bases align to TRBD1. CDR3 sequence: CASATGTGAPYNEQFF. The CDR3 nucleotides read TGCGCCAGCGCGACCGGGACAGGGGCCCCTTACAATGAGCAGTTCTTC.